This TCR beta chain was identified during a study of cytomegalovirus exposure and HLA in healthy donors. Across the study: From donors who were HLA-typed, an early data release held approximately 84 million unique TCRs. Study-wide results and caveats: In a later analysis, the majority of CMV-associated beta chains seemingly showed HLA restriction.

The CDR3 is made up of 14 amino acids. V was trimmed by 0 bases and J by 7 bases, leaving 9 bases between them. CDR1 and CDR2 from the germline V gene are ENHRY and SYGVKD. Amplification used 60 Vbeta primers and 13 Jbeta primers. This table comes from immunoSEQ multiplex PCR, and its TCRdb copy is limited to in-frame clones, with some not included. The data contain roughly 65,000 clones, 65% to 80% of them singletons. Of note for this clone: Antigen specificity is unknown.

The TCR was taken from a man between 35 and 55 years old in good health and CMV-seropositive. The V and J genes are TRBV10-3 and TRBJ1-4, with no clear D. Sequenced sample: PBMCs. The CDR3 loop is CAISESRGAEKLFF. The DNA for the CDR3 is TGTGCCATCAGTGAGTCGAGAGGCGCTGAAAAACTGTTTTTT.